Below, 3 T cell receptor beta chains from the same sample are listed, as sequenced in a study of CXCR3-negative and CXCR3-positive naive CD8 T cells. Libraries were UMI-labeled 5' RACE TRB cDNA. TCRdb processed the 5' RACE reads again and assigns one entry to each CDR3 protein, with no DNA. Here the sample table reports 20,000 to 30,000 distinct CDR3 sequences. The sequencing input was naive CXCR3- CD8+ T cells from blood. Subset defined: CD45RO-CCR7+CD27+CD95- naive CD8+ T cells lacking CXCR3 (TNR3-). The receptors come from a human donor in good health. Some clones in this sample may be carry-over from other donors' samples.

The CDR3 sequence is CASSLTRRGSTNEQFF. The chain links TRBV5-1 to TRBJ2-1; TCRdb outputs TRBD1, but without DNA this stays unchecked. This CDR3 comprises 16 residues. Looked up from germline, CDR1 is SGHRS and CDR2 is YFSETQ.

Frequency places this clonotype as medium-sized. The chain's CDR3 is CASSFPSEAFF. V gene TRBV6-6 combines with J gene TRBJ1-1. Per germline, CDR1 MNHNY and CDR2 SVGAGI (reference sequence). This CDR3 spans 11 amino acids.

J is TRBJ2-2 and V is TRBV29-1. There are 12 residues in the CDR3. Germline CDR1 reads SQVTM; CDR2 reads ANQGSEA. The CDR3 is CSVAVGTGELFF.